The 18 T cell receptor beta chains in this list originate from one sample, sequenced in a study of beta chain features in type 1 diabetes. The investigators reverse transcribed all of the isolated RNA, so they sequenced expressed TCRB transcripts. Here immunoSEQ multiplex PCR was the method, and the copy in TCRdb shows in-frame clones only, minus some. The table shows about 150,000 clones, with approximately 12% occurring only once. Sequencing used central memory CD4+ T cells from blood. These receptors were taken from a man aged 18 to 30 in good health.

The CDR3 protein is CASSIFSGQETQYF. The CDR3 bases are TGTGCCAGCAGCATATTCTCTGGGCAAGAGACCCAGTACTTC. The genes are TRBV7-2 and TRBJ2-5; D is unresolved. CDR1 and CDR2 from the germline V gene are SGHTA and FQGNSA. Between the trimmed V and J ends, which lost 5 bases and 2 bases, there was a span of 12 bases. The CDR3 extends over 14 amino acids.

The chain employs TRBV4-3 and TRBJ1-2, with D unclear. The germline gives CDR1 LGHNA, CDR2 YSLEER. Trimming left V 3 bases short and J 0 bases short, with 11 bases between. This CDR3 is built from 15 residues. As DNA, the CDR3 is TGCGCCAGCAGCCAGGATGGATTAGCTAACTATGGCTACACCTTC. It codes for CASSQDGLANYGYTF.

This clone was seen at least ten times. This chain joins TRBV30 and TRBJ1-6; 9 nucleotides match TRBD1. V lost 7 bases and J lost 5; bases outside the gene matches: 6. The CDR3 length is 14 residues. Germline V lookup: CDR1 GTSNPN, CDR2 SVGIG (reference sequence). This CDR3 reads CAFGTGLDNSPLHF. The CDR3 DNA reads as TGTGCCTTCGGGACAGGGTTAGATAATTCACCCCTCCACTTT.

In this sample, this clone turned up a few times. Written as DNA, the CDR3 is TGTGCCAGCAGTGACCCTACAGGGGTTAGGAGTGTCAATGAAAAACTGTTTTTT. It translates to CASSDPTGVRSVNEKLFF. The V and J genes are TRBV25-1 and TRBJ1-4; TRBD1 agrees at 7 bases. Germline lookup yields CDR1 MGHDK and CDR2 SYGVNS. This CDR3 has 18 residues. Germline trimming cut 3 bases from V and 5 bases from J; bases unmatched to any gene: 15.

The chain uses TRBV7-2 and TRBJ2-3; 10 bases are a match to TRBD2. This CDR3 region has 16 residues. V gave up 4 bases and J gave up 0 bases; unmatched junction bases: 4. The germline V gene encodes CDR1 SGHTA and CDR2 FQGNSA. The CDR3 coding sequence is TGTGCCAGCAGCTGGGTACTAGCGGGGAGCACAGATACGCAGTATTTT. Amino acid sequence: CASSWVLAGSTDTQYF.

The rearrangement links TRBV29-1 to TRBJ2-5; D unresolved. The J call may not be correct, given that the DNA end is closer to TRBJ2-7. The CDR3 extends over 11 amino acids. Germline CDR1 is SQVTM and CDR2 is ANQGSEA. The CDR3 region is CSVERSYEQYF. The CDR3 bases are TGCAGCGTTGAGCGAAGTTACGAGCAGTACTTC.

The sample holds a few counts of this clone. The rearrangement joins TRBV14 to TRBJ1-6, with no clear D. This CDR3 spans 12 amino acids. V shed 5 bases and J shed 10 bases, with 9 bases lying between them. In germline, CDR1 is SGHDN, CDR2 FVKESK. CDR3 sequence reads: CASSGRGSPLHF. The CDR3 DNA reads as TGTGCCAGCAGCGGGCGAGGCTCACCCCTCCACTTT.

This clone was observed a few times. The chain recombines TRBV14 with TRBJ2-3; D call uncertain. CDR1 and CDR2 (germline): SGHDN, FVKESK. The CDR3 runs 16 residues. V was pared by 3 bases and J by 2 bases, with 15 bases between. The CDR3 sequence is CASSQAVRLSTDTQYF. CDR3 nucleotide sequence: TGTGCCAGCAGCCAGGCAGTTCGTTTGTCCACAGATACGCAGTATTTT. Using reference TRBV14 and TRBJ2-3 for the parts outside the CDR3, the full variable domain is EAGVTQFPSHSVIEKGQTVTLRCDPISGHDNLYWYRRVMGKEIKFLLHFVKESKQDESGMPNNRFLAERTGGTYSTLKVQPAELEDSGVYFCASSQAVRLSTDTQYFGPGTRLTVL.

This clone has a handful of counts. This chain links TRBV29-1 with TRBJ1-2, with 7 positions matching TRBD1. V trimming: 0 bases; J trimming: 2 bases; junction bases outside the gene matches: 6. Germline V lookup: CDR1 SQVTM, CDR2 ANQGSEA. CDR3 length equals 15 residues. The CDR3 DNA reads TGCAGCGTTGAAGATCGCCCCAGGGGGAACTATGGCTACACCTTC. It is translated as CSVEDRPRGNYGYTF. The full variable domain, in which reference TRBV29-1 and TRBJ1-2 provide the parts outside the CDR3, is SAVISQKPSRDICQRGTSLTIQCQVDSQVTMMFWYRQQPGQSLTLIATANQGSEATYESGFVIDKFPISRPNLTFSTLTVSNMSPEDSSIYLCSVEDRPRGNYGYTFGSGTRLTVV.

This clone was found a few times. The chain links TRBV5-1 to TRBJ2-1; 9 positions agree with TRBD1. CDR1 and CDR2 (germline): SGHRS, YFSETQ. CDR3 length: 15 residues. Trimming cost V 5 bases and J 1 base; bases outside gene matches: 4. The CDR3 sequence: CASREGTGSYNEQFF. In DNA form, the CDR3 reads TGCGCCAGCAGAGAGGGGACAGGGTCCTACAATGAGCAGTTCTTC.

This clone occurred once. The genes are TRBV5-1 and TRBJ2-1; TRBD1 matches at 11 bases. The junction had 5 bases not matched to a gene; V was cut back by 4 bases and J by 8 bases. The germline V gene has CDR1 SGHRS and CDR2 YFSETQ. This CDR3 comprises 14 residues. CDR3 sequence (DNA): TGCGCCAGCAGCCGGACAGGGGGCCGAGATGAGCAGTTCTTC. Its protein is CASSRTGGRDEQFF.

This clone has more than one count but fewer than ten. The rearrangement links TRBV5-4 to TRBJ2-7; D perhaps matches TRBD2 (7 bases). V lost 4 bases and J 3 bases, leaving 20 bases between the germline ends. This CDR3 has 16 residues. Per germline, CDR1 SGHNT and CDR2 YYREEE (reference sequence). CDR3: CASSQGGGTVYYEQYF. The CDR3 bases are TGTGCCAGCAGCCAAGGGGGAGGGACGGTGTACTACGAGCAGTACTTC.

This clone was counted a few times. The chain couples TRBV29-1 to TRBJ1-1; 8 bases match TRBD1. Germline V gene data show CDR1 as SQVTM and CDR2 as ANQGSEA. Trimming cost V 8 bases and J 2 bases; bases outside gene matches: 4. The CDR3 loop spans 12 amino acids. DNA for the CDR3: TGCAGCTTGGGACAGGCTAACACTGAAGCTTTCTTT. It yields the protein CSLGQANTEAFF.

This clone was detected ten times or more. The chain uses TRBV4-2 and TRBJ2-4; D uncertain. The germline V gene has CDR1 LGHNA and CDR2 YNFKEQ. This CDR3 is built from 14 residues. V was trimmed by 0 bases and J by 12 bases, leaving 15 bases between them. Here the CDR3 DNA reads TGTGCCAGCAGCCAAGATCCGGGCTGGCAAGCTCAGTACTTC. It encodes CASSQDPGWQAQYF.

This clone appeared many times. This rearrangement joins TRBV7-6 to TRBJ2-2; D is possibly TRBD1 (6 bases). V gave up 6 bases and J gave up 5 bases, with 10 bases separating them. This CDR3 comprises 13 residues. From germline, CDR1 is SGHVS and CDR2 FNYEAQ. DNA of the CDR3: TGTGCCAGCAGAATACAGGGAACCGGGGAGCTGTTTTTT. Its translation is CASRIQGTGELFF. Full variable domain (rest looked up from reference TRBV7-6 and TRBJ2-2): GAGVSQSPRYKVTKRGQDVALRCDPISGHVSLYWYRQALGQGPEFLTYFNYEAQQDKSGLPNDRFSAERPEGSISTLTIQRTEQRDSAMYRCASRIQGTGELFFGEGSRLTVL.

This clone was recorded a few times. The chain couples TRBV23-1 to TRBJ1-5; 7 bases line up with TRBD1. TRBV23-1 falls under the ORF class, with uncertain function. The CDR3 loop spans 15 amino acids. Trimming took 7 bases from V and 1 from J; bases not matched to a gene: 7. CDR3: CASTQGGESNQPQHF. The DNA of the CDR3 is TGCGCCAGCACCCAGGGGGGGGAGAGCAATCAGCCCCAGCATTTT.

This chain links TRBV28 with TRBJ2-3, with TRBD2 identical over 10 bases. Germline V gives CDR1 MDHEN, CDR2 SYDVKM. This CDR3 contains 17 residues. The ends lost 0 bases at V and 6 bases at J; junction bases unmatched: 9. The CDR3 sequence: CASSLWASGSSVDTQYF. In DNA form, the CDR3 reads TGTGCCAGCAGTTTATGGGCTAGCGGGAGTAGTGTGGATACGCAGTATTTT.

V usage is TRBV5-4 and J usage is TRBJ1-5; maybe TRBD1 (6 bases). Trimming shortened V by 2 bases and J by 5 bases, and 20 bases separated the two germline ends. This CDR3 spans 17 amino acids. Germline V gives CDR1 SGHNT, CDR2 YYREEE (reference sequence). CDR3 region: CASSLKGPPGADQPQHF. CDR3 DNA sequence: TGTGCCAGCAGCTTAAAGGGTCCGCCAGGGGCTGATCAGCCCCAGCATTTT.